This T cell receptor (beta chain) stems from a study of T cells in Graves' hyperthyroidism and ophthalmopathy. Concerning this clonotype itself: Its specificity is unknown.

The CDR3 has 20 residues. The ends lost 4 bases at V and 2 bases at J; junction bases unmatched: 18. Germline V gene sequence: CDR1 SGDLS, CDR2 YYNGEE. The source material, RNA transcripts, was used to amplify TCR beta CDR3 regions. HTBI primers were employed in a first-round RT-PCR of the TCR CDR3. TCRdb used MiXCR to reprocess the multiplex PCR reads, holding one entry per CDR3 protein. Seen here are approximately 570,000 distinct CDR3 sequences, 15% to 20% observed once, and the top ten hold roughly 44%. Each diagnosis drew on symptoms, thyroxine, TRAb, thyroid ultrasound and orbital computed tomography findings. Study results and caveats: In blood, most of the thyroid clonotypes expanded above 0.001 were also present. Ophthalmopathy was told apart from stable hyperthyroidism by a 13 V-J model.

The source material was blood. This receptor was obtained from a man aged 40-49 years with Graves' ophthalmopathy. V and J are TRBV9 and TRBJ2-3, with TRBD2 matching 11 bases. CDR3 protein: CASSFRGGLAAKGDTDTQYF. Here the CDR3 DNA reads TGTGCCAGCAGCTTCCGAGGGGGACTAGCGGCCAAGGGGGACACAGATACGCAGTATTTT.